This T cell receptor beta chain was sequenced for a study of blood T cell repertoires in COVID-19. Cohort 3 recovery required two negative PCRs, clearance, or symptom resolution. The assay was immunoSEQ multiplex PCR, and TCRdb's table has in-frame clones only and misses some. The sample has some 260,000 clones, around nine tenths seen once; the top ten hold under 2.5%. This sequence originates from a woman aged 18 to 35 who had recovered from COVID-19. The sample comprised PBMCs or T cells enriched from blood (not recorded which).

The CDR3 DNA reads as TGTGCCAGCAGTCTTTTCAGGGTGGATAGTGAAGCTTTCTTT. Its translation is CASSLFRVDSEAFF. The V and J genes are TRBV27 and TRBJ1-1; the D gene is possibly TRBD1 (5 bases). V was trimmed by 5 bases and J by 7 bases, leaving 17 bases between them. The CDR3 length is 14 residues. Germline CDR1 and CDR2: MNHEY and SMNVEV (reference sequence).